Listed here are 7 T cell receptor beta chains from one sample, sequenced in a study of shared clonotypes between healthy human individuals. The data were produced by immunoSEQ multiplex PCR, yet TCRdb's version contains in-frame clones alone and is incomplete. The table lists about 1,500,000 clones, roughly 97% of them singletons. Sequenced material: naive CD4+ T cells sorted from blood. Subset specified: CD45RA+ positively selected. These receptors all stem from a man aged 25 to 40 in good health.

This clone was recorded once. The rearrangement uses TRBV7-3 and TRBJ2-1, with 7 bases fitting TRBD2. V was pared by 1 base and J by 2 bases, with 5 bases of the junction left unmatched. The germline V gene encodes CDR1 SGHTA and CDR2 FQGTGA. The CDR3 totals 16 residues. The CDR3 DNA reads as TGTGCCAGCAGCTTAAGGCGGGAGTCCCCCTACAATGAGCAGTTCTTC. Amino acid sequence: CASSLRRESPYNEQFF.

The rearrangement joins TRBV7-9 to TRBJ1-4, with D possibly TRBD1 on 6 matching bases. V lost 7 bases and J 3 bases, leaving 15 bases between the germline ends. The germline V gene has CDR1 SEHNR and CDR2 FQNEAQ (reference sequence). The CDR3 extends over 15 amino acids. The CDR3 is CASNERGQANEKLFF. In DNA, the CDR3 is TGTGCCAGCAACGAACGGGGGCAGGCTAATGAAAAACTGTTTTTT.

The J gene is TRBJ2-3, the V gene TRBV10-3; TRBD2 matches at 9 bases. This CDR3 has 16 residues. CDR1 and CDR2 from the germline V gene are ENHRY and SYGVKD. With 2 bases clipped from V and 3 bases from J, the junction kept 6 bases outside the gene matches. CDR3 coding DNA: TGTGCCATCAGTGAGGGGTTAGCGGGAGAGACAGATACGCAGTATTTT. Protein sequence: CAISEGLAGETDTQYF.

The gene calls are TRBV5-1 and TRBJ2-1; D perhaps matches TRBD2 (5 bases). The germline CDR1 and CDR2 sequences are SGHRS and YFSETQ. The CDR3 is 16 residues long. V dropped 4 bases and J dropped 2 bases, with 16 bases sitting between them. The CDR3 spells CASSDGLRQPYNEQFF. In DNA form, the CDR3 reads TGCGCCAGCAGCGACGGACTCCGCCAGCCCTACAATGAGCAGTTCTTC.

The rearrangement joins TRBV27 to TRBJ2-1; TRBD2 is a possible D gene (5 bases). Germline CDR1 MNHEY, CDR2 SMNVEV (reference sequence). The CDR3 runs to 17 residues. Trimming pared 3 bases from V and 6 bases from J, leaving 21 bases between. The CDR3 sequence: CASSLVISLGSSNEQFF. Written as DNA, the CDR3 is TGTGCCAGCAGTTTGGTTATCTCACTAGGTTCAAGCAATGAGCAGTTCTTC.

The table lists this clone with a few counts. The V call is TRBV6-1, the J call TRBJ1-5, with D possibly being TRBD1 (5 bases). Trimming pared 3 bases from V and 5 bases from J, leaving 11 bases between. The CDR3 spans 14 residues. Germline V gives CDR1 MNHNS, CDR2 SASEGT. The CDR3 protein is CASSDQGSYQPQHF. The CDR3 bases are TGTGCCAGCAGTGACCAGGGTTCTTATCAGCCCCAGCATTTT.

This rearrangement joins TRBV18 to TRBJ2-2; D may be TRBD1 or TRBD2 (5 bases each). CDR3 length equals 16 residues. CDR1 KGHSH and CDR2 LQKENI come from the germline V gene. Trimming removed 3 bases from V and 2 bases from J, with 13 bases in between. Here the CDR3 DNA reads TGTGCCAGCTCACCGGGACCAAACTCAAACACCGGGGAGCTGTTTTTT. This gives the protein CASSPGPNSNTGELFF. The full variable domain, in which reference TRBV18 and TRBJ2-2 provide the parts outside the CDR3, is NAGVMQNPRHLVRRRGQEARLRCSPMKGHSHVYWYRQLPEEGLKFMVYLQKENIIDESGMPKERFSAEFPKEGPSILRIQQVVRGDSAAYFCASSPGPNSNTGELFFGEGSRLTVL.